These T cell receptor beta chains were read from a single sample in a study of blood T cell repertoires in COVID-19. This table comes from immunoSEQ multiplex PCR, and its TCRdb copy is limited to in-frame clones, with some not included. The table lists roughly 250,000 clones, 65% to 85% of them singletons. Sequenced: peripheral blood. Receptors originate from a woman in her thirties or forties who had recovered from COVID-19. Both conserved end residues are part of each CDR3.

v_call,j_call,cdr3_aa
TRBV18,TRBJ1-6,CASSRGQGARDSPLHF
TRBV24-1,TRBJ2-3,CATSDPEGYNTQYF
TRBV4-1,TRBJ2-7,CASSQEADRAPYEQYF
TRBV7-9,TRBJ1-1,CASRTTANTEAFF
TRBV19,TRBJ1-4,CASSITGVSTEKLFF
TRBV6-5,TRBJ1-2,CASGLRSFSNYGYTF
TRBV27,TRBJ2-4,CASSLSITGDDPLAKNIQYF
TRBV7-2,TRBJ1-1,CASSHDRRAEAFF
TRBV7-9,TRBJ2-7,CASTPHGGVEQYF
TRBV5-4,TRBJ2-5,CASSLFRETQYF
TRBV2,TRBJ1-4,CASSGGRGNEKLFF
TRBV5-1,TRBJ1-2,CASSLGGPYGYTF
TRBV5-1,TRBJ1-4,CASRATRDEKLFF
TRBV6-6,TRBJ2-1,CASRNPTGTRYNEQFF
TRBV11-2,TRBJ1-1,CASSLGAGAANTEAFF
TRBV6-5,TRBJ2-1,CASPPLGASYNEQFF
TRBV9,TRBJ2-2,CASSVDWRGRTGELFF
TRBV29-1,TRBJ2-5,CSVLTGEETQYF
TRBV4-1,TRBJ2-2,CASSQSPATGELFF
TRBV11-2,TRBJ2-5,CASSLVYWLVPQYF
TRBV2,TRBJ2-1,CASRRTSGAYNEQFF
TRBV10-3,TRBJ1-6,CAISPRDSPNSPLHF
TRBV5-6,TRBJ2-2,CASSFDTIRNGELFF
TRBV11-2,TRBJ1-6,CASRTAGLGSSPLHF
TRBV10-3,TRBJ1-4,CASAPGQGRQGNEKLFF
TRBV4-1,TRBJ1-2,CASSGRDRAQTSYGYTF
TRBV2,TRBJ1-2,CASRKQGTNYGYTF
TRBV4-2,TRBJ1-2,CASSGSTFYGYTF
TRBV6-1,TRBJ2-5,CASSEVVGLHGETQYF
TRBV25-1,TRBJ1-1,CASSDRDRGPNTEAFF
TRBV5-1,TRBJ2-5,CASSYQGDETQYF
TRBV5-1,TRBJ2-7,CASSQGHPSYEQYF
TRBV5-1,TRBJ1-4,CASSLSGTSFATNEKLFF
TRBV5-4,TRBJ2-1,CASSRDGQGPYNEQFF
TRBV15,TRBJ1-6,CATSRDRGYNSPLHF
TRBV7-3,TRBJ2-5,CASSLTRQETQYF
TRBV4-2,TRBJ2-3,CASSQLAGGADTQYF
TRBV9,TRBJ2-5,CASSVGLGGQYQETQYF
TRBV15,TRBJ1-1,CATSRVGARGAFF
TRBV28,TRBJ2-2,CASSGSELNTGELFF
TRBV30,TRBJ1-5,CAWDRASNQPQHF
TRBV12-3/TRBV12-4,TRBJ2-5,CASSLVYQETQYF
TRBV2,TRBJ2-1,CASSVAADNEQFF
TRBV5-6,TRBJ1-5,CASSLEGGNQPQHF
TRBV28,TRBJ1-1,CAIKGVPRTEAFF
TRBV5-5,TRBJ1-2,CASSPIGRTHYGYTF
TRBV10-3,TRBJ1-4,CAISESTSTNEKLFF
TRBV7-9,TRBJ1-2,CASSLLGGIGYTF
TRBV6-5,TRBJ2-3,CASRPTLGGTDTQYF
TRBV3-1/TRBV3-2,TRBJ1-1,CASSQDRSSTEAFF
TRBV27,TRBJ1-5,CASSFQGPYSNQPQHF
TRBV12-3/TRBV12-4,TRBJ1-1,CASSFGQNTEAFF
TRBV3-1/TRBV3-2,TRBJ2-5,CASSLTGASIETQYF
TRBV27,TRBJ2-3,CATQGISDTQYF
TRBV6-5,TRBJ1-2,CASSYSYVGEGGYTF